These 31 T cell receptor beta chains came from one sample sequenced in a study of blood T cell repertoires in COVID-19. The repertoire was sequenced with immunoSEQ multiplex PCR; TCRdb's copy has only in-frame clones and lacks some. The top ten hold around 1.2% of the sample, which has a few hundred thousand clones, about four fifths seen once. The source material was peripheral blood. These receptors originate from a woman in her forties or fifties with acute or convalescent COVID-19.

The chain employs TRBV19 and TRBJ1-1, with no clear D. CDR3 length: 13 amino acids. V was cut by 5 bases and J by 4 bases, with 11 bases left in between. From germline, CDR1 is LNHDA and CDR2 SQIVND (reference sequence). The CDR3 spells CASSPQRGTEAFF. CDR3 nucleotide sequence: TGTGCCAGTAGTCCGCAACGGGGCACTGAAGCTTTCTTT.

This clone was seen just once. The chain employs TRBV11-3 and TRBJ2-3; 8 bases agree with TRBD1. The germline V gene has CDR1 SGHNT and CDR2 YENEEA. V trimming: 4 bases; J trimming: 2 bases; junction bases outside the gene matches: 5. CDR3 length: 15 residues. CDR3 nucleotide sequence: TGTGCCAGCAGCTCCGGACAGGGAGCCACAGATACGCAGTATTTT. Its protein product is CASSSGQGATDTQYF. The entire variable domain, with the rest obtained from reference TRBV11-3 and TRBJ2-3, is as follows: EAGVVQSPRYKIIEKKQPVAFWCNPISGHNTLYWYLQNLGQGPELLIRYENEEAVDDSQLPKDRFSAERLKGVDSTLKIQPAELGDSAVYLCASSSGQGATDTQYFGPGTRLTVL.

V and J are TRBV6-2 or TRBV6-3 and TRBJ1-1; possible D gene TRBD1, 5 bases. This CDR3 contains 13 residues. V shed 3 bases and J shed 4 bases, with 9 bases lying between them. The germline V gene has CDR1 MNHEY and CDR2 SVGEGT. The CDR3 is CASSYFRATEAFF. In nucleotides, the CDR3 is TGTGCCAGCAGTTATTTCAGGGCCACTGAAGCTTTCTTT.

About this clone: Other DNA sequences in the sample encode the same CDR3. The J gene is TRBJ1-2, the V gene TRBV5-1; 9 bases match TRBD1. J gave up 4 bases and V 2 bases, and 3 bases lay outside the gene matches. Germline V gene sequence: CDR1 SGHRS, CDR2 YFSETQ. The CDR3 has 14 amino acids. CDR3 sequence (DNA): TGCGCCAGCAGCTTAGGACAGGGGACCTATGGCTACACCTTC. It yields the protein CASSLGQGTYGYTF.

The J gene is TRBJ1-1, the V gene TRBV18; TRBD1 is a possible D gene (5 bases). V was cut by 2 bases and J by 6 bases, with 16 bases left in between. CDR1 and CDR2 (germline): KGHSH, LQKENI. This CDR3 has 15 amino acids. The chain's CDR3 is CASSPIGGERAEAFF. In nucleotides, the CDR3 is TGTGCCAGCTCACCAATTGGAGGGGAAAGGGCTGAAGCTTTCTTT.

The chain is built from TRBV6-5 and TRBJ2-7; TRBD1 matches at 9 bases. The CDR3 covers 12 residues. V lost 8 bases and J lost 3; bases outside the gene matches: 2. Germline CDR1 and CDR2: MNHEY and SVGAGI. In nucleotides, the CDR3 is TGTGCCAGCCGGGACAGGGACTACGAGCAGTACTTC. Protein: CASRDRDYEQYF.

The rearrangement uses TRBV4-2 and TRBJ2-1, with TRBD2 matching 8 bases. Unmatched junction bases numbered 5, after V lost 4 bases and J lost 6 bases. Per germline, CDR1 LGHNA and CDR2 YNFKEQ. The CDR3 has 14 amino acids. The CDR3 spells CASSLAGTSNEQFF. The CDR3 DNA sequence: TGTGCCAGCAGCCTTGCCGGGACTAGCAATGAGCAGTTCTTC.

J is TRBJ2-7 and V is TRBV24-1; possibly TRBD1 for D (6 bases). V lost 1 base to trimming and J lost 2 bases, with 11 bases between them. CDR3 size: 15 residues. CDR1 is KGHDR and CDR2 is SFDVKD in the germline V gene. CDR3 DNA sequence: TGTGCCACCAGTGATTTCGAGCGACAGGCCTACGAGCAGTACTTC. Its protein product is CATSDFERQAYEQYF.

This chain links TRBV5-1 with TRBJ2-1; 13 bases align to TRBD2. Germline CDR1 SGHRS, CDR2 YFSETQ. The CDR3 loop spans 17 amino acids. V lost 4 bases to trimming and J lost 8 bases; unmatched junction nucleotides: 12. CDR3 DNA sequence: TGCGCCAGCAGCCGTCCTTCCGGGACTAGCGGGGACGATGAGCAGTTCTTC. It is translated as CASSRPSGTSGDDEQFF.

This clone has more than one count but fewer than ten. V usage is TRBV28 and J usage is TRBJ2-2; 9 bases agree with TRBD1. The trim removed 4 bases at V and 6 bases at J, leaving 3 bases unmatched. The CDR3 covers 14 residues. The V gene's germline CDR1 is MDHEN and CDR2 SYDVKM. CDR3 loop: CASSSWDRAGELFF. For the CDR3, the DNA is TGTGCCAGCAGTTCATGGGACAGGGCCGGGGAGCTGTTTTTT.

The rearrangement links TRBV4-2 to TRBJ2-1, with D tentatively TRBD2 (6 bases). The germline V and J ends were trimmed by 0 bases and 2 bases, with 14 bases remaining between them. The CDR3 runs to 17 residues. Per the germline V gene, CDR1 is LGHNA and CDR2 is YNFKEQ. This CDR3 reads CASSQDFGGAAYNEQFF. The CDR3 nucleotides are TGTGCCAGCAGCCAAGATTTCGGCGGGGCCGCCTACAATGAGCAGTTCTTC.

This chain uses TRBV7-2 with TRBJ2-1, with 7 positions matching TRBD2. CDR3 length: 13 amino acids. CDR1 is SGHTA and CDR2 is FQGNSA in the germline V gene. V lost 5 bases and J lost 7; bases outside the gene matches: 5. DNA for the CDR3: TGTGCCAGCAGCACTGGGCGGGAGAATGAGCAGTTCTTC. Amino acid sequence: CASSTGRENEQFF.

The rearrangement uses TRBV7-9 and TRBJ2-3, with TRBD2 identical over 9 bases. The CDR3 sequence is 18 residues long. J lost 3 bases, V lost 0 bases, and 10 bases had no gene match. CDR1 is SEHNR and CDR2 is FQNEAQ in the germline V gene (reference sequence). CDR3 region: CASSLAPAGGLGTDTQYF. Here the CDR3 DNA reads TGTGCCAGCAGCTTAGCGCCAGCGGGGGGCCTGGGAACAGATACGCAGTATTTT.

The rearrangement links TRBV2 to TRBJ1-1, with 7 positions matching TRBD1. CDR3 length: 12 residues. Germline loops: CDR1 SNHLY, CDR2 FYNNEI. Trimming cost V 5 bases and J 5 bases; bases outside gene matches: 2. This CDR3 reads CASSRGLTEAFF. CDR3 in DNA: TGTGCCAGCAGTAGGGGGCTTACTGAAGCTTTCTTT.

The CDR3 nucleotides read TGTGCCAGCTCACCTTCAGGGGGCCTCGACACTGAAGCTTTCTTT. Protein product: CASSPSGGLDTEAFF. This chain connects TRBV18 to TRBJ1-1; 8 bases match TRBD1. This CDR3 is 15 amino acids long. J was trimmed by 3 bases and V by 3 bases; bases with no gene match: 6. The germline CDR1 and CDR2 sequences are KGHSH and LQKENI.

V is TRBV6-1 and J is TRBJ1-2, with no clear D. Germline V gene sequence: CDR1 MNHNS, CDR2 SASEGT. The CDR3 has 14 residues. The V gene lost 6 bases and the J gene lost 4 bases, with 15 bases spanning the gap. CDR3 in DNA: TGTGCCAGCAGGTTCCCGGCGGCGGGCTATGGCTACACCTTC. Its protein product is CASRFPAAGYGYTF.

In this sample, this clone turned up once. V is TRBV7-7 and J is TRBJ2-1; 9 bases line up with TRBD2. The CDR3 has 13 amino acids. Per germline, CDR1 SSHAT and CDR2 FNYEAQ (reference sequence). Trimming removed 4 bases from V and 6 bases from J; junction bases left unmatched: 1. CDR3 sequence (DNA): TGTGCCAGCAGCTCGGGACTAGCCAATGAGCAGTTCTTC. Protein: CASSSGLANEQFF.

The chain has TRBV14 and TRBJ2-3; D uncertain. This CDR3 region has 15 residues. V gave up 0 bases and J gave up 1 base, with 8 bases separating them. From germline, CDR1 is SGHDN and CDR2 FVKESK. The CDR3 sequence: CASSQDGSRTDTQYF. The CDR3 nucleotides read TGTGCCAGCAGCCAAGATGGTAGCCGCACAGATACGCAGTATTTT. The whole variable domain, filled in from reference TRBV14 and TRBJ2-3, reads EAGVTQFPSHSVIEKGQTVTLRCDPISGHDNLYWYRRVMGKEIKFLLHFVKESKQDESGMPNNRFLAERTGGTYSTLKVQPAELEDSGVYFCASSQDGSRTDTQYFGPGTRLTVL.

This clone appeared a single time. V is TRBV5-4 and J is TRBJ1-2, with D possibly being TRBD1 (5 bases). Germline V gives CDR1 SGHNT, CDR2 YYREEE (reference sequence). This CDR3 has 13 amino acids. With 0 bases removed from V and 7 bases from J, the gap between germline ends came to 10 bases. The CDR3 loop is CASSLAGLAGYTF. Written as DNA, the CDR3 is TGTGCCAGCAGCTTGGCAGGGCTCGCTGGCTACACCTTC.

The chain joins TRBV11-2 to TRBJ1-6, with D tentatively TRBD1 (5 bases). The V gene's germline CDR1 is SGHAT and CDR2 FQNNGV. Trimming pared 1 base from V and 2 bases from J, leaving 15 bases between. The length of the CDR3 is 18 residues. In DNA, the CDR3 is TGTGCCAGCAGCTTAGCTTCTTCGGGGGGGGCCTATAATTCACCCCTCCACTTT. Encoded protein: CASSLASSGGAYNSPLHF.

The V gene is TRBV3-1 (or the pseudogene TRBV3-2), the J gene TRBJ2-1; 9 bases line up with TRBD2. Germline CDR1 is LGHDT and CDR2 is YNNKEL (reference sequence). Trimming at V came to 5 bases and at J to 4 bases, leaving 9 bases not matched to a gene. The CDR3 is 16 residues long. The CDR3 reads CASSDGAGGLYNEQFF. The DNA of the CDR3 is TGTGCCAGCAGCGACGGAGCGGGGGGTCTTTACAATGAGCAGTTCTTC.

The CDR3 sequence is CASSLNRDSPLHF. The CDR3 nucleotides read TGTGCCAGCAGCCTAAACAGGGATTCACCCCTCCACTTT. The gene calls are TRBV3-1 (or the pseudogene TRBV3-2) and TRBJ1-6, with D possibly matching TRBD1 (6 bases). The CDR3 is 13 residues long. In germline, CDR1 is LGHDT, CDR2 YNNKEL (reference sequence). V lost 4 bases and J lost 8, with 9 bases in between.

This chain links TRBV9 with TRBJ1-2, with D unresolved. The germline V gene has CDR1 SGDLS and CDR2 YYNGEE. V lost 3 bases and J lost 4, with 13 bases in between. The length of the CDR3 is 14 residues. The CDR3 nucleotides read TGTGCCAGCAGCGCGCAGGATATTGGCTATGGCTACACCTTC. It translates to CASSAQDIGYGYTF. The variable domain in full, with the rest retrieved from reference TRBV9 and TRBJ1-2, is DSGVTQTPKHLITATGQRVTLRCSPRSGDLSVYWYQQSLDQGLQFLIQYYNGEERAKGNILERFSAQQFPDLHSELNLSSLELGDSALYFCASSAQDIGYGYTFGSGTRLTVV.

The chain is built from TRBV7-9 and TRBJ1-1, with D hard to call. V shed 5 bases and J shed 6 bases, with 7 bases lying between them. The CDR3 is 11 residues long. In germline, CDR1 is SEHNR, CDR2 FQNEAQ (reference sequence). In nucleotides, the CDR3 is TGTGCCAGCAGCAAGAGCCCTGAAGCTTTCTTT. Translating it yields CASSKSPEAFF.

This clone was seen only a few times. The chain carries TRBV2 and TRBJ1-5; tentatively, D is TRBD1 (5 bases). This CDR3 is 14 amino acids long. Germline V gene data show CDR1 as SNHLY and CDR2 as FYNNEI. V dropped 7 bases and J dropped 0 bases, with 10 bases sitting between them. CDR3 protein: CASNRQISNQPQHF. CDR3 DNA sequence: TGTGCCAGCAATCGACAGATTAGCAATCAGCCCCAGCATTTT.

V and J are TRBV19 and TRBJ2-3; 10 bases fit TRBD1. The J segment lost 6 bases and the V segment lost 7 bases, leaving 4 bases of the junction unmatched. Germline V gene data show CDR1 as LNHDA and CDR2 as SQIVND (reference sequence). The CDR3 has 13 amino acids. Here the CDR3 DNA reads TGTGCCAGTATGGGACAGGGGAGGGATACGCAGTATTTT. This gives the protein CASMGQGRDTQYF.

V and J are TRBV15 and TRBJ1-1; no clear D. The germline gives CDR1 LNHNV, CDR2 YYDKDF (reference sequence). Trimming left V 3 bases short and J 0 bases short, with 11 bases between. CDR3 length: 15 amino acids. This chain's CDR3 is CATSRSEGMNTEAFF. The CDR3 nucleotides are TGTGCCACCAGCAGGAGCGAGGGAATGAACACTGAAGCTTTCTTT.

The genes are TRBV6-5 and TRBJ1-1; a weak D match, TRBD1 (6 bases). V lost 5 bases to trimming and J lost 1 base, with 14 bases between them. The germline CDR1 and CDR2 sequences are MNHEY and SVGAGI. The CDR3 extends over 15 amino acids. CDR3 loop: CASSPQGLSNTEAFF. CDR3 in DNA: TGTGCCAGCAGTCCTCAGGGGCTCTCGAACACTGAAGCTTTCTTT.

This chain links TRBV29-1 with TRBJ2-1, with D maybe TRBD2 (5 bases). CDR1 is SQVTM, CDR2 ANQGSEA, per germline. V dropped 7 bases and J dropped 13 bases, with 17 bases sitting between them. The CDR3 length is 11 residues. The CDR3 protein is CSALLEGGQFF. CDR3 sequence (DNA): TGCAGCGCCCTACTAGAAGGAGGACAGTTCTTC.

J is TRBJ1-3 and V is TRBV7-2, with 10 nucleotides matching TRBD1. Per germline, CDR1 SGHTA and CDR2 FQGNSA. After removal of 5 bases from V and 3 bases from J, the junction contained 7 bases not matched to a gene. The CDR3 is made up of 16 amino acids. DNA of the CDR3: TGTGCCAGCAGCCCAGACAGGGGGCTTAGTGGAAACACCATATATTTT. This gives the protein CASSPDRGLSGNTIYF.

This clone was counted between two and nine times. The J gene is TRBJ1-1, the V gene TRBV3-1 (or the pseudogene TRBV3-2), with a weak D call TRBD1 (6 bases). Germline V CDR1 and CDR2: LGHDT, YNNKEL (reference sequence). The V and J ends lost 4 bases and 5 bases respectively, with 14 bases between them. This CDR3 has 14 residues. CDR3 loop: CASSPRTVGTEAFF. Written as DNA, the CDR3 is TGTGCCAGCAGCCCTAGGACAGTGGGGACTGAAGCTTTCTTT.